Listed here is a single T cell receptor (beta chain). Its cognate antigen is unknown. The donors were members of the validation cohort, which comprised 90 to 150 subjects and was separate from the first cohort of 600 to 850 subjects. Assay: immunoSEQ multiplex PCR; the TCRdb copy retains only in-frame clones and omits some. The sample has 90,000 to 140,000 clones, about 85% seen once. The length of the CDR3 is 12 residues. V was shortened by 5 bases and J by 5 bases, with 10 bases between the two germline ends. Germline loops: CDR1 SGHRS, CDR2 YFSETQ. This specimen belongs to a study of cytomegalovirus exposure and HLA in healthy donors. Overall study findings and caveats: Most TCR sequences were seen very rarely across donors, but some public TCRs occurred in many. The tendency of first-cohort TCR clusters to co-occur in the 120 or so validation repertoires emerged from a later analysis.

Specimen: PBMCs. The receptor comes from a woman aged 18-30 years in good health and CMV-seropositive. The rearrangement links TRBV5-1 to TRBJ2-5; D uncertain. The CDR3 region is CASSSNGETQYF. CDR3 DNA sequence: TGCGCCAGCAGTAGCAACGGGGAGACCCAGTACTTC.